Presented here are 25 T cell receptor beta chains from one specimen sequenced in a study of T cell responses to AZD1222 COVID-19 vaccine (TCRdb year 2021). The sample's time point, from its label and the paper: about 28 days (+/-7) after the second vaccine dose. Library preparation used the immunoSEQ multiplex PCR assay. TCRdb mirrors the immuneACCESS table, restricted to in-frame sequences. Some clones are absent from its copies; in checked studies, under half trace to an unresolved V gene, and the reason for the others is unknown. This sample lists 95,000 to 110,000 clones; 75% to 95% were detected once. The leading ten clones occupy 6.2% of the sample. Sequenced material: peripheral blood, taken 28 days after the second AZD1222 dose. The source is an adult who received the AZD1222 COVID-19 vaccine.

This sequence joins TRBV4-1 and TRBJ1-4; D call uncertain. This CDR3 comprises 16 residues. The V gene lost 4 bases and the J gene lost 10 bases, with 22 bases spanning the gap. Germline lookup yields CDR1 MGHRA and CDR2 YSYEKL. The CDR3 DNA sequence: TGCGCCAGCAGCCTCAATGCAGGAGGGAGGGTGGCAAAACTGTTTTTT. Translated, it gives CASSLNAGGRVAKLFF.

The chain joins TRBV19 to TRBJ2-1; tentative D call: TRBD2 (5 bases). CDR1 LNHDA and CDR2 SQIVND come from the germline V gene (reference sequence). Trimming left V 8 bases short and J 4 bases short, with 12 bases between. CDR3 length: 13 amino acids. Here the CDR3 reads CASGLVVYNEQFF. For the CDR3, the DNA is TGTGCCAGTGGACTCGTGGTATACAATGAGCAGTTCTTC.

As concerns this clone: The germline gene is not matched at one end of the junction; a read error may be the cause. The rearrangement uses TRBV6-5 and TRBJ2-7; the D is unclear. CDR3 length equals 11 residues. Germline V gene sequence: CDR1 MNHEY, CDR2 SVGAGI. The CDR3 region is CASSDQTSTYF. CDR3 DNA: TGTGCCAGCAGCGACCAGACGAGTACCTATTTC.

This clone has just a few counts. This chain's CDR3 is CASRDPSYEQYF. In DNA, the CDR3 is TGTGCCAGCAGGGACCCCTCCTACGAGCAGTACTTC. The J gene is TRBJ2-7, the V gene TRBV6-6; D is unclear. V dropped 6 bases and J dropped 0 bases, with 6 bases sitting between them. The CDR3 totals 12 residues. Germline loops: CDR1 MNHNY, CDR2 SVGAGI (reference sequence).

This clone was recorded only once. DNA for the CDR3: TGTGCCAGCGAGCGGGATCCCACAGATACGCAGTATTTT. It yields the protein CASERDPTDTQYF. V usage is TRBV9 and J usage is TRBJ2-3, with TRBD2 identical over 7 bases. The CDR3 is made up of 13 amino acids. The V gene's germline CDR1 is SGDLS and CDR2 YYNGEE. V was pared by 7 bases and J by 2 bases, with 4 bases of the junction left unmatched.

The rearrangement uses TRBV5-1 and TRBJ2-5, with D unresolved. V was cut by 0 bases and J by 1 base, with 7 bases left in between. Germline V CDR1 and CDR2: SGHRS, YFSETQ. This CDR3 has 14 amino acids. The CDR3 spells CASSLAGVQETQYF. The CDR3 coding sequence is TGCGCCAGCAGCTTGGCTGGGGTCCAAGAGACCCAGTACTTC.

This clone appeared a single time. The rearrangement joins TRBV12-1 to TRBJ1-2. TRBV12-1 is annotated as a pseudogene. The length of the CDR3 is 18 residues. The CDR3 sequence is CASSFGGFCPGFSRSYTF. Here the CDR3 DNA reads TGTGCCAGCAGCTTTGGGGGGTTCTGTCCCGGATTTTCTCGGAGCTACACCTTC.

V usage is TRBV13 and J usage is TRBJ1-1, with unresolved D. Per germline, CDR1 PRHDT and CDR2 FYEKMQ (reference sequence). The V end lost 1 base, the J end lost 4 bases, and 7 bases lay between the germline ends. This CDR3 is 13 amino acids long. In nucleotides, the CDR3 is TGTGCCAGCAGCTTAGATCAGTTCACTGAAGCTTTCTTT. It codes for CASSLDQFTEAFF.

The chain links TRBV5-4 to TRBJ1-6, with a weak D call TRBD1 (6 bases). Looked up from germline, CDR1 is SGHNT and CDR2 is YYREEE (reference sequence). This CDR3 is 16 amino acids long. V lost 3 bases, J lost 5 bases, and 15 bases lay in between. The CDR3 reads CASSWTGGFDNSPLHF. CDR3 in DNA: TGTGCCAGCAGCTGGACGGGGGGCTTCGATAATTCACCCCTCCACTTT.

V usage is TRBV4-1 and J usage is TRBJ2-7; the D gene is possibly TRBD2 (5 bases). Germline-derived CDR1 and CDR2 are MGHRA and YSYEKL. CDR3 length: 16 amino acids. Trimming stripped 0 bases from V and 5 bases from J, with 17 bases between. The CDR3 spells CASSQDRGGQKDEQYF. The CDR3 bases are TGCGCCAGCAGCCAAGATCGGGGTGGGCAGAAGGACGAGCAGTACTTC.

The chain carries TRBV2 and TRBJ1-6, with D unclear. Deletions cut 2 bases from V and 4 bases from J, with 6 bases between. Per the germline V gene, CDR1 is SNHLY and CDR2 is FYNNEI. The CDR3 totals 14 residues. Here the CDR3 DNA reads TGTGCCAGCAGTGAAAAGGGATATAATTCACCCCTCCACTTT. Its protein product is CASSEKGYNSPLHF.

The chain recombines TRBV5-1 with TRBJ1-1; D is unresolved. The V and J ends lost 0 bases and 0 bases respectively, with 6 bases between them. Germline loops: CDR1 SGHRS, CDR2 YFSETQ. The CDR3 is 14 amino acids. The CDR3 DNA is TGCGCCAGCAGCTTGGTAGCGATGAACACTGAAGCTTTCTTT. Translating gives CASSLVAMNTEAFF.

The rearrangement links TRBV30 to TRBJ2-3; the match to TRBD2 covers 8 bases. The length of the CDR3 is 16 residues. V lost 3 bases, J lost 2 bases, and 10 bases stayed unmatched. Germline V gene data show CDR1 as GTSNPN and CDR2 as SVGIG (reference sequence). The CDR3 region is CAWSFKAGAVTDTQYF. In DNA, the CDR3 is TGTGCCTGGAGCTTTAAAGCGGGAGCCGTCACAGATACGCAGTATTTT.

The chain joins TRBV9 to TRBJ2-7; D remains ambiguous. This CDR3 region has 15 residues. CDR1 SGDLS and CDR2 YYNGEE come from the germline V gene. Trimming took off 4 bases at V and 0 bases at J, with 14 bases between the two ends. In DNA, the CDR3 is TGTGCCAGCAGCCCCCGTTATTTGAGCTCCTACGAGCAGTACTTC. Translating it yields CASSPRYLSSYEQYF.

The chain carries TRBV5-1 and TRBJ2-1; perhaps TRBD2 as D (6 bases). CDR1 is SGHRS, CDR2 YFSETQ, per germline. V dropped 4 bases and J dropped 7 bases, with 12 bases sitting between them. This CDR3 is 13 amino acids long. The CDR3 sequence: CASSPKEGNEQFF. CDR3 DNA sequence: TGCGCCAGCAGCCCTAAGGAGGGGAATGAGCAGTTCTTC. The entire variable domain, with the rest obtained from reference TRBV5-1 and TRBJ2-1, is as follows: KAGVTQTPRYLIKTRGQQVTLSCSPISGHRSVSWYQQTPGQGLQFLFEYFSETQRNKGNFPGRFSGRQFSNSRSEMNVSTLELGDSALYLCASSPKEGNEQFFGPGTRLTVL.

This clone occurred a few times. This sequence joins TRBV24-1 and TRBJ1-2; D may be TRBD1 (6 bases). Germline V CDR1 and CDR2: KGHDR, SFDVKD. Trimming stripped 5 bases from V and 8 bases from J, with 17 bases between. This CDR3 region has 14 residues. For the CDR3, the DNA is TGTGCCACCAGTGCGGACTCGGGGGCCCGGGGCTACACCTTC. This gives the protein CATSADSGARGYTF.

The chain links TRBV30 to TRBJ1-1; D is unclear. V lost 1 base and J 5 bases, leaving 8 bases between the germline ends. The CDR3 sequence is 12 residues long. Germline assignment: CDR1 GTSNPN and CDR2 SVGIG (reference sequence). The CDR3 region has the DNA TGTGCCTGGAGTGGGGGATGGACTGAAGCTTTCTTT. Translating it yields CAWSGGWTEAFF.

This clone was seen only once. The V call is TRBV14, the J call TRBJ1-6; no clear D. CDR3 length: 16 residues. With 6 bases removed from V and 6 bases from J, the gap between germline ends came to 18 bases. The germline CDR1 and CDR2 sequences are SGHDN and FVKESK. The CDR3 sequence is CASSESGFWFNSPLHF. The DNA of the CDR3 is TGTGCCAGCAGTGAAAGTGGCTTTTGGTTTAATTCACCCCTCCACTTT.

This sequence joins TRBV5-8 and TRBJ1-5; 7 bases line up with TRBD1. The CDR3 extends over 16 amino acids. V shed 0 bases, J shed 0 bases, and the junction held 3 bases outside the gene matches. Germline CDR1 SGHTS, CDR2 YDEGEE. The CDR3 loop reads CASSLGTGYSNQPQHF. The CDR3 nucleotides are TGTGCCAGCAGCTTGGGGACAGGATATAGCAATCAGCCCCAGCATTTT. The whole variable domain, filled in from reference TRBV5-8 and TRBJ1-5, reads EAGVTQSPTHLIKTRGQQATLRCSPISGHTSVYWYQQALGLGLQFLLWYDEGEERNRGNFPPRFSGRQFPNYSSELNVNALELEDSALYLCASSLGTGYSNQPQHFGDGTRLSIL.

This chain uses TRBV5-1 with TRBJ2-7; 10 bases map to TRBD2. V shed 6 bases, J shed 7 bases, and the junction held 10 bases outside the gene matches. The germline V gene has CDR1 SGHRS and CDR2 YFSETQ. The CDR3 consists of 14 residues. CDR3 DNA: TGCGCCAGCACCTTTCTAGCGGGAGCAGAAGAGCAGTACTTC. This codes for CASTFLAGAEEQYF.

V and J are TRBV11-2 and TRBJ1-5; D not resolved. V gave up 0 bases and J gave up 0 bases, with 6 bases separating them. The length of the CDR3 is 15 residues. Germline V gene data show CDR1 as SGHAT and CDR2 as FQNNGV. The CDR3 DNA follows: TGTGCCAGCAGCTTAGACAGAAATAGCAATCAGCCCCAGCATTTT. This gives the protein CASSLDRNSNQPQHF.

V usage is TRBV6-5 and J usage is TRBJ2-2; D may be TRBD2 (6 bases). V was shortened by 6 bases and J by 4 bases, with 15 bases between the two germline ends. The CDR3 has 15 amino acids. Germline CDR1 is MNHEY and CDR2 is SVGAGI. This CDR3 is CASRKGEAGTGELFF. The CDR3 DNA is TGTGCCAGCAGAAAAGGGGAGGCGGGCACCGGGGAGCTGTTTTTT.

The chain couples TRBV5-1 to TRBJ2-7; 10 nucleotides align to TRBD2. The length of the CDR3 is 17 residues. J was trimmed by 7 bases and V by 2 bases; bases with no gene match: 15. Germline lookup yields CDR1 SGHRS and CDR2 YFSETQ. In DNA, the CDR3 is TGCGCCAGCAGCTTCCGGGGACTAGCGACCACACAGACTGAGCAGTACTTC. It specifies CASSFRGLATTQTEQYF.

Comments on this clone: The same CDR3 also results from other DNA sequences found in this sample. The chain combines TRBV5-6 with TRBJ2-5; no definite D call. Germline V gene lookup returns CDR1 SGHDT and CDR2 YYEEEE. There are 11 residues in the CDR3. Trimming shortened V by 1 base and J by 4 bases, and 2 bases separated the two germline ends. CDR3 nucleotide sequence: TGTGCCAGCAGCTTGCGAGAGACCCAGTACTTC. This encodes CASSLRETQYF.

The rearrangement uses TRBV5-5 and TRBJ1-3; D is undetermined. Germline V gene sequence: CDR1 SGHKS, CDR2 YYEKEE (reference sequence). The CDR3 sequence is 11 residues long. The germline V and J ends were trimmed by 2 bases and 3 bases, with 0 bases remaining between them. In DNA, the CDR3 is TGTGCCAGCAGCTTTGGAAACACCATATATTTT. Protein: CASSFGNTIYF.